This T cell receptor beta chain derives from a study of cytomegalovirus exposure and HLA in healthy donors (dated by TCRdb to about 2017). Context from the whole study: An earlier analysis of approximately 590 of the donors reported approximately 290 Gb of sequence data and approximately 110 million unique TCR beta sequences from some 180 million T cells. A separate validation cohort of roughly 120 different subjects was used in addition to the approximately 610-subject first cohort. An early release that covered about 640 HLA-typed donors contained approximately 300 gigabases of sequencing data and around 80 million unique TCR sequences. The T cell repertoires of under 700 subjects were profiled by immunosequencing and related to cytomegalovirus serostatus. Both class I and class II loci were covered by HLA typing, at four-digit resolution. Rather than using new phenotypic data, the later analysis identified candidate immune exposures from TCR beta sequences and from how often those sequences occurred across donors. To predict cytomegalovirus infection status, the study brought together high-throughput TCR immunosequencing, statistical association of individual TCRs with disease status, and machine learning. In a later analysis, previously published TCR beta repertoires from 600 to 850 donors were re-analyzed and high-resolution HLA genotyping was added so that TCR occurrence patterns could be studied. The study aimed to test whether cataloging public T cell receptors could reveal signatures of past pathogen exposure. A later genetic analysis took genome-wide SNP genotypes for about 65% of the roughly 670 donors and used that subset as a discovery cohort. An earlier analysis of around 540 of the donors applied high-throughput TCR beta sequencing to assess whether each TCR beta V gene segment acted as functional or pseudogenic. Among several hundred genotyped donors of the cohort, an average of approximately 240,000 unique TCR beta nucleotide sequences was sequenced per donor, of which roughly 17% were non-productive. All discovery cohort repertoires had been generated on a single sequencing platform. Donor age, sex, ethnicity and CMV serostatus were collected together with the repertoire data. The number of typed donors differed by locus: roughly 629-630 for A, B, C, DRB1 and DQB1; approximately 530 for DQA1; about 600 for DPA1; and roughly 450 for DPB1. Because of strong linkage in the cohort, roughly five DR-DQ haplotypes were treated as single units for association and clustering. Of the 350 to 400 genotyped donors, approximately 80% fell in the genetic ancestry cluster associated with self-reported Caucasian donors. Beyond this particular receptor, the publication reports: Compared with equally common non-associated chains, HLA-associated TCR beta chains in a later analysis were more clonally expanded and had lower generation probabilities. A later genetic analysis associated a missense DCLRE1C variant with V-gene and J-gene trimming of TCR beta chains, and an independent cohort replicated the association. In vitro tests confirmed that three of the cytomegalovirus-associated TCR beta chains recognize cytomegalovirus antigens. Because counts were too low, 15 to 20 rarely observed V segments, including chromosome 9 orphons, were excluded from the earlier analysis of some 540 of the donors. Because some donors lacked HLA typing at each locus, the association tests relied only on the typed subset. While some public TCRs were present in many individuals, most TCR sequences turned up only very rarely across donors. In a later analysis, several top co-occurrence clusters were reported to appear linked to parvovirus B19, influenza, CMV and Epstein-Barr virus. For the cohort, immune exposure information was limited to CMV serostatus. A later analysis found that TCR association rates varied across HLA loci, with DRB1 alleles showing the most associated TCRs and HLA-C alleles the fewest. The classifier was reported to diagnose cytomegalovirus status with high specificity and sensitivity in both the original and validation cohorts. In this cohort, only TCR beta chains were sequenced, and detectable features were limited by the absence of alpha or paired-chain data. The sequencing pipeline was judged likely to have produced a cluster of highly shared sequence variants as a technical artifact. Most CMV-associated TCR beta chains appeared to be HLA-restricted in a later analysis, and the HLA associations seemed to be driven largely by CMV exposure. The presence/absence analyses assumed that sequencing depth was roughly uniform across donors, and that assumption may not be true. Some IMGT-functional V segments, including TRBV6-2 and TRBV6-3, could not be told apart with the 87-base-pair reads, so those segments were excluded. In a later analysis, more than 15,000 TCR beta sequences were associated with specific HLA alleles at a false discovery rate of 0.05. Linkage disequilibrium might explain the correlated functional status among segregating V segments, but an unknown experimental factor could not be ruled out. In an earlier analysis of fewer than 700 of the donors, most TCR beta V segments appeared in productive rearrangements about 90% or about 30% of the time, broadly matching IMGT annotations. The authors suggested that the approach could potentially be generalized to other disease states and immunological phenotypes. When HLA alleles, especially DR and DQ, strongly co-occurred, TCR associations were difficult to assign to individual alleles. According to a later genetic analysis, donors in an Asian-associated ancestry cluster had fewer N-insertions in productive TCRs than the approximately 700-donor mean. A total of 150 or so TCR beta chains were listed by the study as associated with cytomegalovirus. A further reported finding was that TCR beta sequences accurately predicted the HLA-A and HLA-B alleles for most subjects in the first cohort.

The cohort comprised 550 to 700 healthy bone marrow donors. All cohort members were sampled while nominally healthy, although unrecorded immune exposures were likely present. The donor was CMV seropositive and was included in the group of some 290 seropositive cohort members. A peripheral blood sample was collected from each donor, and TCR beta sequencing was performed on peripheral blood mononuclear cells. Genomic DNA extraction from the blood cell samples was performed with the Qiagen DNeasy Blood Extraction Kit. CDR1 is given as SGHRS and CDR2 as YFSETQ, both from the germline V gene. V loses 0 bases at its end and J loses 6 bases; junction bases beyond the gene matches: 3. From its cysteine to its phenylalanine, the CDR3 spans 14 amino acids. The read is trimmed to its CDR3 DNA, 42 bases read in frame from base 1. Library preparation was by the immunoSEQ multiplex PCR assay. A mixture of 60 forward primers for TCR Vbeta segments and 13 reverse primers for TCR Jbeta segments was used in the multiplex PCR. A multiplex PCR assay on genomic DNA amplified the CDR3 region of rearranged TCR beta genes. The amplified TCR beta libraries were sequenced on the Illumina HiSeq System as 87-base-pair reads. Concerning the study's data processing: A later analysis tallied about 77 million unique TCR beta chains across the 666 repertoires, and about 12 million of those chains were shared by two or more donors. A nearest-neighbor algorithm error-corrected the raw reads and collapsed the reads into unique sequences, merging closely related sequences to remove PCR and sequencing errors. Alignment of CDR3 sequences to IMGT reference sequences was used to assign V, D and J gene segments. Each retained sequence needed at least a six-nucleotide match to both a V gene segment and a J gene segment. A rearrangement counted as productive if the CDR3 had no stop codons and remained in frame with V and J, and every other rearrangement counted as non-productive. Following IMGT convention, CDR3 was defined as the stretch from the second conserved V-encoded cysteine up to the conserved J-encoded phenylalanine. In an earlier analysis of around 570 of the donors, sequences lacking an unambiguous match to a single V gene segment were excluded. An earlier analysis of a few hundred of the donors classified V segments as functional when productive rearrangements were above 56.7% and as segregating when the standard deviation between donors was above 5%. A statistical classification framework was developed to diagnose cytomegalovirus status using the catalog of TCR beta chain sequences. V and J gene assignment, in a later analysis, came from comparing TCR nucleotide sequences with IMGT/GENE-DB human TR gene sequences. A later analysis assigned CDR3 sequences and most-parsimonious VDJ recombination scenarios with the TCRdist pipeline. In a later analysis, each TCR beta chain was defined by its CDR3 amino acid sequence together with its V-gene family, and reads without a unique V-gene family were excluded. To address suspected cross-contamination and a sequencing artifact, a later analysis removed several hundred highly shared, low-generation-probability nucleotide sequences. A later analysis calculated a clonal expansion index for each public chain from normalized within-repertoire ranks of inferred template counts. A later analysis computed generation probabilities with a VDJ recombination model fitted to out-of-frame rearrangements, and checked the results against IGoR. A later analysis scored TCR-TCR, TCR-HLA and TCR-CMV co-occurrence with hypergeometric tests, applying a repertoire-size bias correction to TCR pairs. False discovery rates were estimated in a later analysis by permuting HLA or CMV assignments 20 times. In a later analysis, co-occurring TCRs were grouped with DBSCAN, and TCRdist sequence similarity was added when clustering was performed within HLA-allele-positive subsets. Repertoires with fewer than 30,000 or more than 120,000 public chains were left out of co-occurrence clustering, as were five repertoires with anomalous nucleotide sharing. TCRdb took over this immuneACCESS table, retaining in-frame rearrangements with V and J assigned. Such tables are incomplete; in checked studies, under half of the missing clones stem from an unresolved V gene, and the remainder is unexplained. V, J and clone size are taken as reported in that table, and D and trimming were inferred from the DNA itself. The sample has 110,000 or so clones on record, approximately 80% of them singletons. The ten biggest clones cover almost 5% of the sample.

As regards this clone: Its antigen specificity is not known. Base qualities are not provided; no much larger clone lies one nucleotide away.

The sample taken for sequencing was PBMCs. The TCR originated in a middle-aged man in good health and CMV-seropositive. The sequence joins TRBV5-1 to TRBJ2-1, and 7 bases in between align with TRBD2. The DNA is as follows: TGCGCCAGCAGCTTGGCCCCGGGAGGCAATGAGCAGTTCTTC. This yields the protein CASSLAPGGNEQFF.